This T cell receptor (beta chain) was retrieved from a study of blood T cell repertoires in COVID-19. Study background: Researchers got acute and convalescent COVID-19 samples from the United States, Italy and Spain. The analysed material was cDNA or gDNA that came from T cells, B-cell-depleted T cells, or PBMCs.

A single count supports this clone. This CDR3 has 15 amino acids. Germline V gene lookup returns CDR1 LGHNA and CDR2 YSLEER. V dropped 0 bases and J dropped 0 bases, with 8 bases sitting between them. As processed by the authors: Amplification of reference gene primers was used by the study to estimate nucleated cell counts. Clones were sequenced by immunoSEQ multiplex PCR, and TCRdb holds only the in-frame ones, with some missing. V and J calls and clone size follow that table, whereas D and trimming were derived from the DNA. This table holds fewer than 180,000 clones, roughly 87% found once. Input material: peripheral blood. The source of this sequence is a woman aged 55-70 years with active or convalescent COVID-19. The chain uses TRBV4-3 and TRBJ1-1, with D possibly TRBD1 on 5 matching bases. Written as DNA, the CDR3 is TGCGCCAGCAGCCAAGAGTCCAGGGTGAACACTGAAGCTTTCTTT. As protein: CASSQESRVNTEAFF.